Given below is one T cell receptor (beta chain) in context. The sample is drawn from a study of blood T cell repertoires in COVID-19. Study summary: Whether acute or convalescent, the COVID-19 samples came from the United States, Italy and Spain. T cells, B-cell-depleted T cells, or PBMCs supplied cDNA or gDNA.

Per the original methods: Reference gene primer amplification yielded estimated nucleated cell counts. Assay used: immunoSEQ multiplex PCR; TCRdb lists only in-frame clones, some missing. V, J and clone size are taken as reported in that table, and D and trimming were inferred from the DNA itself. The profile shows 250,000 or so clones, under 90% of them singletons. Unmatched junction bases numbered 9, after V lost 1 base and J lost 8 bases. This CDR3 has 17 amino acids. Germline CDR1 reads SGHVS; CDR2 reads FQNEAQ. V usage is TRBV7-8 and J usage is TRBJ2-1; 12 nucleotides align to TRBD2. This sequence was found in a woman aged 40 to 50 who had recovered from COVID-19. The source material was peripheral blood. The CDR3: CASSLDRTSGRSDEQFF. For the CDR3, the DNA is TGTGCCAGCAGCTTAGATCGTACTAGCGGGAGGTCGGATGAGCAGTTCTTC.